These 27 T cell receptor beta chains were all obtained from the same sample, sequenced in a study of cytomegalovirus exposure and HLA in healthy donors. The PCR used 60 Vbeta and 13 Jbeta primers. Profiling relied on immunoSEQ multiplex PCR, and the TCRdb table lists in-frame clones only, not all of them. The sample carries about 77,000 clones, 78% recorded once. The specimen sequenced was PBMCs. The receptors originated from a man aged 35 to 55 in good health and CMV-seronegative.

This clone came up a few times. This chain connects TRBV5-4 to TRBJ1-3; D remains unclear. Trimming left V 6 bases short and J 0 bases short, with 7 bases between. The CDR3 consists of 13 residues. Germline-derived CDR1 and CDR2 are SGHNT and YYREEE (reference sequence). The CDR3 nucleotides read TGTGCCAGCATGACGGGCTCTGGAAACACCATATATTTT. Translating gives CASMTGSGNTIYF.

The chain carries TRBV5-1 and TRBJ2-1; 15 bases fit TRBD2. V lost 3 bases and J lost 5; bases outside the gene matches: 9. Germline values: CDR1 SGHRS, CDR2 YFSETQ. This CDR3 has 18 amino acids. The CDR3 loop is CASSSGLAGGRTHNEQFF. The CDR3, as DNA: TGCGCCAGCAGCTCGGGACTAGCGGGAGGTAGGACCCACAATGAGCAGTTCTTC. Full variable domain (rest looked up from reference TRBV5-1 and TRBJ2-1): KAGVTQTPRYLIKTRGQQVTLSCSPISGHRSVSWYQQTPGQGLQFLFEYFSETQRNKGNFPGRFSGRQFSNSRSEMNVSTLELGDSALYLCASSSGLAGGRTHNEQFFGPGTRLTVL.

The chain uses TRBV7-9 and TRBJ2-1; D perhaps matches TRBD1 (6 bases). V dropped 2 bases and J dropped 9 bases, with 11 bases sitting between them. Per germline, CDR1 SEHNR and CDR2 FQNEAQ (reference sequence). The CDR3 length is 13 residues. CDR3 region: CASSLQGQGEQFF. CDR3 in DNA: TGTGCCAGCAGCTTACAGGGGCAGGGTGAGCAGTTCTTC.

This chain joins TRBV7-3 and TRBJ2-1; maybe TRBD1 (6 bases). Trimming cost V 5 bases and J 6 bases, with 17 bases left between them. The CDR3 totals 15 residues. Germline V gene lookup returns CDR1 SGHTA and CDR2 FQGTGA. DNA for the CDR3: TGTGCCAGCAGCCTGGGGGCAGGCGGACGCAATGAGCAGTTCTTC. It is translated as CASSLGAGGRNEQFF.

The chain links TRBV30 to TRBJ1-6, with TRBD1 as a possible D gene (5 bases). From germline, CDR1 is GTSNPN and CDR2 SVGIG (reference sequence). The CDR3 has 13 residues. Between the trimmed V and J ends, which lost 5 bases and 9 bases, there was a span of 14 bases. The CDR3 DNA reads as TGTGCCTGGGGTCGGTTCGGGGGTTCACCCCTCCACTTT. The encoded protein is CAWGRFGGSPLHF.

CDR3 sequence: CASSARQGSTDTQYF. In DNA, the CDR3 is TGTGCCAGCAGTGCCAGACAGGGGAGCACAGATACGCAGTATTTT. The chain is built from TRBV6-5 and TRBJ2-3, with 8 nucleotides matching TRBD1. Germline values: CDR1 MNHEY, CDR2 SVGAGI. Losses at the gene ends were 5 bases for V and 0 bases for J; bases not matched to a gene: 4. The CDR3 extends over 15 amino acids.

The rearrangement joins TRBV7-2 to TRBJ1-1; a possible D gene is TRBD1 (6 bases). This CDR3 is built from 15 residues. Germline CDR1 is SGHTA and CDR2 is FQGNSA. The V gene lost 3 bases and the J gene lost 2 bases, with 13 bases spanning the gap. DNA of the CDR3: TGTGCCAGCAGCTTGGGGGCAGGGCGCAACACTGAAGCTTTCTTT. It encodes CASSLGAGRNTEAFF.

This chain uses TRBV30 with TRBJ2-5; D is ambiguous. The V gene lost 4 bases and the J gene lost 5 bases, with 11 bases spanning the gap. The CDR3 totals 12 residues. Germline CDR1 GTSNPN, CDR2 SVGIG (reference sequence). CDR3 residues: CAWTNLRETQYF. The CDR3 bases are TGTGCCTGGACCAACCTCAGGGAGACCCAGTACTTC. Full variable domain (missing parts from reference TRBV30 and TRBJ2-5): SQTIHQWPATLVQPVGSPLSLECTVEGTSNPNLYWYRQAAGRGLQLLFYSVGIGQISSEVPQNLSASRPQDRQFILSSKKLLLSDSGFYLCAWTNLRETQYFGPGTRLLVL.

The gene calls are TRBV28 and TRBJ2-3; 10 nucleotides align to TRBD2. The CDR3 runs to 15 residues. V lost 8 bases, J lost 4 bases, and 9 bases stayed unmatched. Germline CDR1 and CDR2: MDHEN and SYDVKM. This CDR3 is CASPPSGRAPDTQYF. As DNA, the CDR3 is TGTGCCAGCCCGCCGAGCGGGAGGGCCCCAGATACGCAGTATTTT.

The chain joins TRBV29-1 to TRBJ2-3; 7 bases map to TRBD1. V lost 5 bases, J lost 0 bases, and 23 bases stayed unmatched. The CDR3 is made up of 20 amino acids. Germline V gene data show CDR1 as SQVTM and CDR2 as ANQGSEA. CDR3 in amino acids: CSVPNPRFQGVAPSTDTQYF. CDR3 DNA: TGCAGCGTTCCGAATCCCCGTTTCCAGGGGGTAGCGCCAAGCACAGATACGCAGTATTTT.

This sequence joins TRBV28 and TRBJ1-4, with TRBD1 identical over 7 bases. The ends lost 7 bases at V and 2 bases at J; junction bases unmatched: 7. This CDR3 region has 15 residues. Germline CDR1 is MDHEN and CDR2 is SYDVKM. The CDR3 bases are TGTGCCAGCACCAAGGGACAGCTGACTAATGAAAAACTGTTTTTT. Encoded protein: CASTKGQLTNEKLFF. Full variable domain (outside the CDR3, taken from reference TRBV28 and TRBJ1-4): DVKVTQSSRYLVKRTGEKVFLECVQDMDHENMFWYRQDPGLGLRLIYFSYDVKMKEKGDIPEGYSVSREKKERFSLILESASTNQTSMYLCASTKGQLTNEKLFFGSGTQLSVL.

This clone was detected a few times. This chain connects TRBV7-6 to TRBJ1-4; D uncertain. Germline-derived CDR1 and CDR2 are SGHVS and FNYEAQ. V was cut by 5 bases and J by 0 bases, with 10 bases left in between. This CDR3 comprises 15 residues. In nucleotides, the CDR3 is TGTGCCAGCAGCCCTAAGATTGCAACTAATGAAAAACTGTTTTTT. Translation: CASSPKIATNEKLFF. The full variable domain, its missing parts supplied by reference TRBV7-6 and TRBJ1-4, is GAGVSQSPRYKVTKRGQDVALRCDPISGHVSLYWYRQALGQGPEFLTYFNYEAQQDKSGLPNDRFSAERPEGSISTLTIQRTEQRDSAMYRCASSPKIATNEKLFFGSGTQLSVL.

About this clone itself: This specimen includes other DNA sequences encoding the same CDR3. The chain links TRBV6-5 to TRBJ1-1, with D possibly being TRBD1 (5 bases). The CDR3 is made up of 15 amino acids. V lost 0 bases, J lost 3 bases, and 11 bases lay in between. Germline CDR1 and CDR2: MNHEY and SVGAGI. CDR3 coding DNA: TGTGCCAGCAGTTACTCCCCAGGAGGGGACACTGAAGCTTTCTTT. It encodes CASSYSPGGDTEAFF.

V is TRBV7-2 and J is TRBJ2-3; 9 nucleotides line up with TRBD1. CDR1 and CDR2 (germline): SGHTA, FQGNSA. V lost 5 bases, J lost 1 base, and 7 bases stayed unmatched. The CDR3 has 16 residues. The CDR3, as DNA: TGTGCCAGCAGCAAGAAGGACAGGGGCGGCACAGATACGCAGTATTTT. As protein: CASSKKDRGGTDTQYF.

This clone was recorded a few times. This chain uses TRBV28 with TRBJ2-4, with a possible D match to TRBD2 (6 bases). The CDR3 consists of 20 residues. The V end was cut by 3 bases, the J end by 1 base, with 25 bases between. Germline loops: CDR1 MDHEN, CDR2 SYDVKM. The CDR3 DNA sequence: TGTGCCAGCAGTTTTTATTACGGGCAGGGAGGCGGGGAGGCCAAAAACATTCAGTACTTC. Its protein is CASSFYYGQGGGEAKNIQYF.

The rearrangement links TRBV5-4 to TRBJ2-3, with a possible D match to TRBD2 (6 bases). V lost 4 bases to trimming and J lost 0 bases, with 12 bases between them. CDR3 length: 15 residues. Germline V CDR1 and CDR2: SGHNT, YYREEE (reference sequence). CDR3: CASSHPGLSTDTQYF. CDR3 in DNA: TGTGCCAGCAGCCACCCGGGACTGAGCACAGATACGCAGTATTTT.

This chain links TRBV7-6 with TRBJ2-7, with no clear D. The CDR3 spans 14 residues. Trimming took off 0 bases at V and 0 bases at J, with 6 bases between the two ends. Germline CDR1 and CDR2: SGHVS and FNYEAQ. CDR3 bases: TGTGCCAGCAGCTTAGCAGCAGGCTCCTACGAGCAGTACTTC. This sequence encodes CASSLAAGSYEQYF.

This chain links TRBV27 with TRBJ2-7, with 10 nucleotides matching TRBD1. Trimming took 6 bases from V and 6 from J; bases not matched to a gene: 11. Germline V lookup: CDR1 MNHEY, CDR2 SMNVEV (reference sequence). The CDR3 consists of 15 residues. For the CDR3, the DNA is TGTGCCAGCAGGGCGACAGGGGGCCCCCCACGCGAGCAGTACTTC. Residues: CASRATGGPPREQYF.

The chain is built from TRBV11-3 and TRBJ2-2; 7 nucleotides agree with TRBD2. Looked up from germline, CDR1 is SGHNT and CDR2 is YENEEA. The CDR3 consists of 15 residues. Trimming cost V 2 bases and J 3 bases; bases outside gene matches: 3. The CDR3 reads CASSLSSGDTGELFF. CDR3 DNA sequence: TGTGCCAGCAGCTTATCTAGCGGAGACACCGGGGAGCTGTTTTTT.

The chain employs TRBV5-1 and TRBJ1-2; the D gene is possibly TRBD1 (6 bases). CDR1 and CDR2 from the germline V gene are SGHRS and YFSETQ. This CDR3 is 13 amino acids long. V was trimmed by 4 bases and J by 4 bases, leaving 11 bases between them. The CDR3 nucleotides read TGCGCCAGCAGCCCGGGGGGCAGCTATGGCTACACCTTC. Translating gives CASSPGGSYGYTF.

This chain connects TRBV11-2 to TRBJ2-1; D possibly corresponds to TRBD1 (5 bases). The V end lost 1 base, the J end lost 12 bases, and 16 bases lay between the germline ends. The CDR3 runs to 14 residues. CDR1 and CDR2 (germline): SGHAT, FQNNGV. This CDR3 is CASSLVGLGLGQFF. The CDR3 DNA is TGTGCCAGCAGCTTAGTGGGGCTCGGGCTTGGGCAGTTCTTC.

This clone was seen only once. This sequence joins TRBV30 and TRBJ1-2; tentative D call: TRBD1 (5 bases). CDR1 is GTSNPN, CDR2 SVGIG, per germline (reference sequence). V was cut by 7 bases and J by 6 bases, with 12 bases left in between. The CDR3 spans 11 residues. In DNA, the CDR3 is TGTGCCTCGGGGGTATGGGATGGCTACACCTTC. This translates into CASGVWDGYTF.

This clone came up a few times. The rearrangement links TRBV28 to TRBJ2-7, with no clear D. V shed 1 base and J shed 2 bases, with 6 bases lying between them. Germline V CDR1 and CDR2: MDHEN, SYDVKM. The CDR3 loop spans 13 amino acids. CDR3: CASSLFSAYEQYF. Written as DNA, the CDR3 is TGTGCCAGCAGTTTATTTTCAGCCTACGAGCAGTACTTC.

J is TRBJ1-2 and V is TRBV19, with a weak D call TRBD1 (5 bases). The CDR3 runs to 13 residues. Between the trimmed V and J ends, which lost 9 bases and 4 bases, there was a span of 15 bases. Germline CDR1 is LNHDA and CDR2 is SQIVND (reference sequence). CDR3 nucleotides: TGTGCCAGCGAGATGGGGGGTGGCTATGGCTACACCTTC. As protein: CASEMGGGYGYTF.

This chain links TRBV27 with TRBJ1-2, with D unclear. This CDR3 is built from 15 residues. V lost 3 bases and J 4 bases, leaving 15 bases between the germline ends. Germline V gives CDR1 MNHEY, CDR2 SMNVEV (reference sequence). The CDR3 DNA reads as TGTGCCAGCAGTTTTGGAGGGAAAGGAGTCTATGGCTACACCTTC. It yields the protein CASSFGGKGVYGYTF.

This chain connects TRBV5-5 to TRBJ2-5; TRBD1 aligns across 9 bases. The CDR3 consists of 18 residues. J was trimmed by 5 bases and V by 2 bases; bases with no gene match: 16. The germline V gene has CDR1 SGHKS and CDR2 YYEKEE (reference sequence). The CDR3 DNA sequence: TGTGCCAGCAGCTTCGAATGGGGACAGGGAGGTTCGCGGGAGACCCAGTACTTC. It codes for CASSFEWGQGGSRETQYF.

The chain couples TRBV30 to TRBJ1-2; possibly TRBD1 for D (5 bases). The CDR3 loop spans 15 amino acids. CDR1 and CDR2 from the germline V gene are GTSNPN and SVGIG (reference sequence). V was clipped by 7 bases and J by 1 base, with 19 bases between them. CDR3 loop: CASSEKGRGNYGYTF. In nucleotides, the CDR3 is TGTGCCTCCTCTGAAAAGGGGAGGGGTAACTATGGCTACACCTTC.